This is a list of T cell receptor beta chains from one sample in a study of cytomegalovirus exposure and HLA in healthy donors. TCRdb keeps only in-frame clones here, not all; method: immunoSEQ multiplex PCR. The sample has about 140,000 clones, about 91% seen once. The material sequenced was PBMCs. These receptors came from a woman in her late teens or twenties in good health and CMV-seropositive. Each CDR3 is given with its conserved first and last residue. Each record gives: V gene, clone size, D gene, J gene, CDR3 DNA, CDR3 protein. D genes are given only for firm matches. Part of the rows lack a size; the others show once, few, many or a class for expanded clones.

V: TRBV5-1
size: NA
D: TRBD1
J: TRBJ1-2
DNA: TGCGCCAGCAGCTTGGCAGGGACAGGGGGCGCGAGGGGCTACACCTTC
CDR3: CASSLAGTGGARGYTF

V: TRBV28
size: NA
D: NA
J: TRBJ2-5
DNA: TGTGCCAGCAGGACCCTCCTACCGGGAAGCCAAGAGACCCAGTACTTC
CDR3: CASRTLLPGSQETQYF

V: TRBV19
size: NA
D: TRBD2
J: TRBJ2-1
DNA: TGTGCCAGTAGTATACTTCCGGGACTAGCGGGAGCGGAGCAGTTCTTC
CDR3: CASSILPGLAGAEQFF

V: TRBV27
size: NA
D: NA
J: TRBJ1-2
DNA: TGTGCCAGCAGTTCAACCACAGGTAGCGGCTACACCTTC
CDR3: CASSSTTGSGYTF

V: TRBV5-1
size: NA
D: NA
J: TRBJ2-1
DNA: TGCGCCAGCAGCTCCCATGGCCGGGACAATGAGCAGTTCTTC
CDR3: CASSSHGRDNEQFF

V: TRBV2
size: NA
D: NA
J: TRBJ1-1
DNA: TGTGCCAGCATATCGGACACGCTCACTGAAGCTTTCTTT
CDR3: CASISDTLTEAFF

V: TRBV28
size: NA
D: NA
J: TRBJ1-5
DNA: TGTGCCAGCAGTTTAGGGGTAAGGGGTGCTCAGCCCCAGCATTTT
CDR3: CASSLGVRGAQPQHF

V: TRBV15
size: NA
D: TRBD1
J: TRBJ1-3
DNA: TGTGCCACCAGCAGATCGAGGGGGCTCGGTGGAAACACCATATATTTT
CDR3: CATSRSRGLGGNTIYF

V: TRBV6-5
size: NA
D: TRBD1
J: TRBJ1-6
DNA: TGTGCCAGCAGTACGGGGACAGGGCATAATTCACCCCTCCACTTT
CDR3: CASSTGTGHNSPLHF

V: TRBV7-8
size: NA
D: NA
J: TRBJ2-3
DNA: TGTGCCAGCAGCCCCTCCCGGAGGGAGACAGATACGCAGTATTTT
CDR3: CASSPSRRETDTQYF

V: TRBV18
size: few
D: TRBD1
J: TRBJ1-1
DNA: TGTGCCAGCTCAGGGAACAGGGGGCTTAGTACTGAAGCTTTCTTT
CDR3: CASSGNRGLSTEAFF

V: TRBV5-6
size: NA
D: NA
J: TRBJ2-5
DNA: TGTGCCAGCAGCTTGGCCAGGATAGGTAAAGAGACCCAGTACTTC
CDR3: CASSLARIGKETQYF

V: TRBV6-5
size: NA
D: NA
J: TRBJ2-1
DNA: TGTGCCAGCAGACAGGGCGATGAGCAGTTCTTC
CDR3: CASRQGDEQFF

V: TRBV30
size: NA
D: NA
J: TRBJ1-5
DNA: TGTGCCGGAGGGAGTAGGGGCAATCAGCCCCAGCATTTT
CDR3: CAGGSRGNQPQHF

V: TRBV6-1
size: NA
D: NA
J: TRBJ2-5
DNA: TGTGCCAGCACAGAAGAGACCCAGTACTTC
CDR3: CASTEETQYF

V: TRBV28
size: NA
D: TRBD1
J: TRBJ1-1
DNA: TGTGCCAGCAGTTTCCGGGACAGGGCCTATATAACTGAAGCTTTCTTT
CDR3: CASSFRDRAYITEAFF

V: TRBV10-3
size: NA
D: NA
J: TRBJ2-7
DNA: TGTGCCACGGGGGAAGCCCTCTACGAGCAGTACTTC
CDR3: CATGEALYEQYF

V: TRBV28
size: NA
D: NA
J: TRBJ2-5
DNA: TGTGCCAGCAGTTGGGGAGACTGGTGGCAGACCCAGTACTTC
CDR3: CASSWGDWWQTQYF

V: TRBV9
size: NA
D: NA
J: TRBJ1-2
DNA: TGTGCCAGCAGCCTCAAACCAGGTTTAACTAACTATGGCTACACCTTC
CDR3: CASSLKPGLTNYGYTF

V: TRBV10-3
size: NA
D: NA
J: TRBJ2-3
DNA: TGTGCCATCGGTAGTACAGGCACAGATACGCAGTATTTT
CDR3: CAIGSTGTDTQYF